The present TCR beta chain was sequenced within a study of PD-L1 blockade in urothelial cancer. Study information: Male sex and bladder-origin urothelial cancer characterized about 90% of the roughly 29 patients. A median roughly 150,000 T cells were found in blood samples. Study results and limitations: When measured at 3 weeks, tumor-associated blood clones expanded more in durable-benefit patients. Having blood TCR clonality under the median before treatment predicted better survival.

Sequenced by immunoSEQ multiplex PCR; TCRdb stores in-frame clones only, minus some. The table has 49,000 or so clones, approximately 79% seen once; the top ten hold 8% to 13%. Germline CDR1 is MNHEY and CDR2 is SVGAGI. V lost 2 bases to trimming and J lost 1 base, with 11 bases between them. This CDR3 has 15 amino acids. In the case of this clone: Its antigen is unidentified.

Time point noted: pretreatment peripheral blood. The chain links TRBV6-5 to TRBJ1-1; D ambiguous. The sequence was obtained from a man aged 65 to 79 with urothelial cancer. Sample: PBMCs, taken around atezolizumab (anti-PD-L1) treatment. CDR3 sequence reads: CASSYRVEGNTEAFF. For the CDR3, the DNA is TGTGCCAGCAGTTACCGGGTTGAAGGGAACACTGAAGCTTTCTTT.